The 19 T cell receptor beta chains listed next were all sequenced from one sample in a study of T cell responses to AZD1222 COVID-19 vaccine. Method: immunoSEQ multiplex PCR; TCRdb's copy keeps in-frame clones and lacks some. The sample contains more than 110,000 clones, about 90% of which appear only once. This material consisted of peripheral blood, taken on day 0 of AZD1222 vaccination. These receptors were obtained from an adult in good health.

The chain links TRBV13 to TRBJ2-7; possible D gene TRBD1, 7 bases. Germline CDR1 reads PRHDT; CDR2 reads FYEKMQ (reference sequence). Trimming took 3 bases from V and 3 from J, leaving 9 bases between them. CDR3 length: 13 residues. The CDR3 here is CASSFQGGYEQYF. The CDR3 DNA sequence: TGTGCCAGCAGCTTTCAGGGGGGCTACGAGCAGTACTTC.

The rearrangement links TRBV6-6 to TRBJ2-1; D call uncertain. CDR1 and CDR2 from the germline V gene are MNHNY and SVGAGI (reference sequence). Between the trimmed V and J ends, which lost 5 bases and 7 bases, there was a span of 24 bases. The CDR3 totals 17 residues. The CDR3 coding sequence is TGTGCCAGCAGTGGATCCGGGTTTTCGGGCCCGGGTAATGAGCAGTTCTTC. This encodes CASSGSGFSGPGNEQFF.

This clone was detected a few times. CDR3 bases: TGTGCCAGCAGCTTAGTCGCAAGGCTTATCTCTGGGGCCAACGTCCTGACTTTC. It translates to CASSLVARLISGANVLTF. V is TRBV7-2 and J is TRBJ2-6; D remains unclear. The CDR3 runs to 18 residues. Trimming took 1 base from V and 0 from J, leaving 13 bases between them. Germline lookup yields CDR1 SGHTA and CDR2 FQGNSA.

V is TRBV29-1 and J is TRBJ1-1, with D possibly matching TRBD1 (6 bases). V was clipped by 7 bases and J by 4 bases, with 16 bases between them. CDR1 and CDR2 (germline): SQVTM, ANQGSEA. The CDR3 covers 13 residues. CDR3 sequence reads: CSGNRVSGTEAFF. In DNA form, the CDR3 reads TGCAGCGGGAACAGGGTCTCGGGCACTGAAGCTTTCTTT.

V and J are TRBV23-1 and TRBJ2-7; 8 bases agree with TRBD2. TRBV23-1 is filed as an ORF, its function uncertain. Losses at the gene ends were 3 bases for V and 0 bases for J; bases not matched to a gene: 7. This CDR3 spans 16 amino acids. The CDR3 region is CASSQGGTSFSYEQYF. CDR3 in DNA: TGCGCCAGCAGTCAGGGCGGGACTAGTTTCTCCTACGAGCAGTACTTC.

The chain recombines TRBV6-5 with TRBJ1-3; D call uncertain. The CDR3 length is 15 residues. V gave up 0 bases and J gave up 0 bases, with 6 bases separating them. The V gene's germline CDR1 is MNHEY and CDR2 SVGAGI. The CDR3 is CASSYSQLSGNTIYF. CDR3 nucleotides: TGTGCCAGCAGTTACTCGCAGCTCTCTGGAAACACCATATATTTT.

V is TRBV19 and J is TRBJ1-1; D is perhaps TRBD1 (6 bases). Per germline, CDR1 LNHDA and CDR2 SQIVND (reference sequence). The CDR3 runs 15 residues. Trimming cost V 3 bases and J 4 bases, with 15 bases left between them. DNA of the CDR3: TGTGCCAGTAGTATCGTGGGGGGCGCGGGCACTGAAGCTTTCTTT. Residues: CASSIVGGAGTEAFF. Supplemented by reference TRBV19 and TRBJ1-1, the full variable domain reads DGGITQSPKYLFRKEGQNVTLSCEQNLNHDAMYWYRQDPGQGLRLIYYSQIVNDFQKGDIAEGYSVSREKKESFPLTVTSAQKNPTAFYLCASSIVGGAGTEAFFGQGTRLTVV.

This chain uses TRBV6-1 with TRBJ2-7; D gene uncertain. Germline CDR1 MNHNS, CDR2 SASEGT. This CDR3 has 15 residues. V lost 2 bases to trimming and J lost 2 bases, with 13 bases between them. CDR3 loop: CASSELRRRAYEQYF. In DNA, the CDR3 is TGTGCCAGCAGTGAACTTCGGAGAAGGGCCTACGAGCAGTACTTC.

The genes are TRBV4-3 and TRBJ2-1; weak D call: TRBD2 (6 bases). The germline CDR1 and CDR2 sequences are LGHNA and YSLEER. Trimming took 4 bases from V and 2 from J, leaving 12 bases between them. This CDR3 is built from 15 residues. This CDR3 is CASSPRGATYNEQFF. The CDR3 region has the DNA TGCGCCAGCAGCCCCCGCGGGGCAACCTACAATGAGCAGTTCTTC.

The chain employs TRBV4-3 and TRBJ1-6, with TRBD1 matching 10 bases. The CDR3 extends over 16 amino acids. The germline V gene encodes CDR1 LGHNA and CDR2 YSLEER. V gave up 3 bases and J gave up 10 bases; unmatched junction bases: 9. The CDR3 spells CASSQDPGQGKSPLHF. The CDR3, as DNA: TGCGCCAGCAGCCAGGACCCGGGACAGGGGAAATCACCCCTCCACTTT.

This chain joins TRBV11-1 and TRBJ2-2; the D gene is possibly TRBD1 (5 bases). V lost 0 bases and J 6 bases, leaving 8 bases between the germline ends. Germline loops: CDR1 SGHAT, CDR2 FQDESV (reference sequence). This CDR3 has 14 amino acids. The CDR3 region has the DNA TGTGCCAGCAGCTTAGCCGCAGGGTCCGGGGAGCTGTTTTTT. Its translation is CASSLAAGSGELFF.

The J gene is TRBJ1-2, the V gene TRBV4-3, with a possible D match to TRBD1 (5 bases). CDR3 size: 15 residues. Trimming pared 0 bases from V and 8 bases from J, leaving 16 bases between. CDR1 is LGHNA, CDR2 YSLEER, per germline. Here the CDR3 DNA reads TGCGCCAGCAGCCAAGATGGTCGGGGGAGAAAAGGCTACACCTTC. Translation: CASSQDGRGRKGYTF.

The V call is TRBV12-3 or TRBV12-4, the J call TRBJ2-7; the D gene is possibly TRBD1 (5 bases). The CDR3 totals 12 residues. V gave up 2 bases and J gave up 5 bases, with 7 bases separating them. CDR3 bases: TGTGCCAGCAGTTTATTCAGGGACGAGCAGTACTTC. This sequence encodes CASSLFRDEQYF.

The chain combines TRBV2 with TRBJ1-1; tentative D call: TRBD1 (5 bases). V dropped 7 bases and J dropped 3 bases, with 6 bases sitting between them. The length of the CDR3 is 11 residues. The germline gives CDR1 SNHLY, CDR2 FYNNEI. CDR3 sequence (DNA): TGTGCCAGCACGGGGGACACTGAAGCTTTCTTT. Translated: CASTGDTEAFF.

This clone was seen more than once but under ten times. The J gene is TRBJ1-3, the V gene TRBV19, with D unclear. CDR3 length: 15 amino acids. The V end was cut by 6 bases, the J end by 2 bases, with 14 bases between. Germline loops: CDR1 LNHDA, CDR2 SQIVND (reference sequence). The CDR3 DNA is TGTGCCAGTAGACAGACGAAGGGCGCTGGAAACACCATATATTTT. This encodes CASRQTKGAGNTIYF.

V usage is TRBV4-3 and J usage is TRBJ2-7; D possibly corresponds to TRBD2 (6 bases). The CDR3 length is 15 residues. The germline V and J ends were trimmed by 1 base and 4 bases, with 14 bases remaining between them. Germline V gene lookup returns CDR1 LGHNA and CDR2 YSLEER. The CDR3 loop reads CASSQVLGSQYEQYF. The CDR3 nucleotides read TGCGCCAGCAGCCAAGTTCTCGGGAGTCAATACGAGCAGTACTTC.

The J gene is TRBJ2-1, the V gene TRBV27, with 9 bases matching TRBD2. Germline V gene lookup returns CDR1 MNHEY and CDR2 SMNVEV (reference sequence). This CDR3 comprises 16 residues. V lost 4 bases to trimming and J lost 7 bases; unmatched junction nucleotides: 11. The CDR3 sequence is CASSWGRASGTNEQFF. CDR3 coding DNA: TGTGCCAGCAGTTGGGGAAGGGCTAGCGGGACGAATGAGCAGTTCTTC.

This sequence joins TRBV19 and TRBJ2-7, with TRBD2 identical over 7 bases. Germline assignment: CDR1 LNHDA and CDR2 SQIVND (reference sequence). The CDR3 consists of 15 residues. V lost 5 bases to trimming and J lost 6 bases; unmatched junction nucleotides: 13. This CDR3 is CASSAWLAVGGEQYF. The CDR3 DNA is TGTGCCAGTAGTGCATGGCTAGCGGTGGGAGGCGAGCAGTACTTC.

The table lists this clone with a count of one. The chain carries TRBV29-1 and TRBJ1-1; possible D gene TRBD1, 6 bases. The CDR3 loop spans 13 amino acids. CDR1 and CDR2 from the germline V gene are SQVTM and ANQGSEA. Trimming left V 5 bases short and J 4 bases short, with 14 bases between. The CDR3 DNA reads TGCAGCGTTATGACAGGCCCGAGCACTGAAGCTTTCTTT. Its translation: CSVMTGPSTEAFF.